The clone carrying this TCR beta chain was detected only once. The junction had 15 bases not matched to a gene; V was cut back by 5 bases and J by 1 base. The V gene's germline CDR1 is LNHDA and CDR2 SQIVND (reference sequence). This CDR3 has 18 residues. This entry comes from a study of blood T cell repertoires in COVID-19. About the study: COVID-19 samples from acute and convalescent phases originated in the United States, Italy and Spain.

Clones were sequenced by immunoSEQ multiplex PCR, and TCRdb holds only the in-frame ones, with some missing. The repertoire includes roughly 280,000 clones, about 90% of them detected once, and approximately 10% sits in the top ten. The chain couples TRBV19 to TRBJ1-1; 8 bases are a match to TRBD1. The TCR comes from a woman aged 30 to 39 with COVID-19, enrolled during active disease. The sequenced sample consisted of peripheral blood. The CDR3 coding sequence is TGTGCCAGTAGTCATTTCACAGCTAGGACAGGGCCGAACACTGAAGCTTTCTTT. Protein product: CASSHFTARTGPNTEAFF.